This T cell receptor (beta chain) was sequenced during a study of patients and donors after allogeneic stem cell transplantation. TCRdb used MiXCR to reprocess the RT-PCR reads, holding one entry per CDR3 protein. The sample contains hundreds of thousands of distinct CDR3 sequences, 16% of which appear only once. This clonotype was seen more than once but under ten times. Looked up from germline, CDR1 is MNHEY and CDR2 is SVGAGI. The CDR3 length is 14 residues. Trimming took 2 bases from V and 8 from J, leaving 15 bases between them. The material sequenced was blood, either unsorted or a sorted T cell fraction (not recorded which). The receptor was derived from a human donor who was either an allogeneic HSCT recipient or a stem cell or donor lymphocyte infusion donor (not recorded which). It is not recorded whose cells these are; they may come from a transplant donor. The chain has TRBV6-5 and TRBJ1-2; tentative D call: TRBD1 (5 bases). The CDR3 sequence: CASSYGGVGYGYTF. The CDR3 DNA reads as TGTGCCAGCAGTTACGGGGGAGTAGGGTACGGCTACACCTTC.